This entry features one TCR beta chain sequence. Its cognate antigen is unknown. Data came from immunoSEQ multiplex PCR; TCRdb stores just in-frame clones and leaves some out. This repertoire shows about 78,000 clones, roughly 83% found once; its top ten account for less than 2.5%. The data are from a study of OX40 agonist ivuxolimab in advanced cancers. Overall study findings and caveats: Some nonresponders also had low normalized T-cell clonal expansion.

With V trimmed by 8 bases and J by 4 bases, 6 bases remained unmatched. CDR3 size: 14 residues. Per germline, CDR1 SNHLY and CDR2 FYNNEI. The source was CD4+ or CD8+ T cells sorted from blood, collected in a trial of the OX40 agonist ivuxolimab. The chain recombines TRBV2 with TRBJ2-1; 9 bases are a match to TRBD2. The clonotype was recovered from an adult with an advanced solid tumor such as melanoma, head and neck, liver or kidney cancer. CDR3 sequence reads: CASLSGRRYNEQFF. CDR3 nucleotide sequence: TGTGCCAGCTTAAGCGGGAGGAGATACAATGAGCAGTTCTTC.